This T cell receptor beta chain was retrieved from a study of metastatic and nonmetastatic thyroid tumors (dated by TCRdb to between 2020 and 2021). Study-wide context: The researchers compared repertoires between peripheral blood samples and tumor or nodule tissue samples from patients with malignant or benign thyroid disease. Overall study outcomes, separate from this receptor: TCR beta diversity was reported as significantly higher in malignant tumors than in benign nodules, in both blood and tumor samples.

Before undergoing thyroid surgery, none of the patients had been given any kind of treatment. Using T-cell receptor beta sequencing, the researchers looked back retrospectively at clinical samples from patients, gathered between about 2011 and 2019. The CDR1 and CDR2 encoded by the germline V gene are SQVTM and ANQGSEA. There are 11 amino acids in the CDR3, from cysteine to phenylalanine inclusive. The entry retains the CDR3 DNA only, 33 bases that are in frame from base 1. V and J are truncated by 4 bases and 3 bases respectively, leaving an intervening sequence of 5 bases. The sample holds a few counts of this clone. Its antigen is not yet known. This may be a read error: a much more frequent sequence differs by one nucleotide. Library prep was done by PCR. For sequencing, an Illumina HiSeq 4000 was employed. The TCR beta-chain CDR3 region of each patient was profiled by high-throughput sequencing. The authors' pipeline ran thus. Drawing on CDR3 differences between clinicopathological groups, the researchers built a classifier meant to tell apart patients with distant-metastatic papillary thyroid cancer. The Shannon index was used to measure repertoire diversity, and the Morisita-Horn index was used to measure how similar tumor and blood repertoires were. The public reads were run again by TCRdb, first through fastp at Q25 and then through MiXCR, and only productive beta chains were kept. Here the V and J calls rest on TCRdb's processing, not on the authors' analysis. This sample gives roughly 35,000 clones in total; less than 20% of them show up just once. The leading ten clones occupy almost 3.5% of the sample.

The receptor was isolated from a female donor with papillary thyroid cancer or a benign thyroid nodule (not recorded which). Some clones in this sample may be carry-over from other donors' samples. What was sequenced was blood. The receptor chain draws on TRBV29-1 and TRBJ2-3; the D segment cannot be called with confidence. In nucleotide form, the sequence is TGCAGCGTTGGTCTAACAGATACGCAGTATTTT. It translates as CSVGLTDTQYF.